One sample yielded the 8 T cell receptor beta chains listed below, sequenced in a study of glioma-infiltrating T cells after dendritic cell vaccination. Time point noted: after dendritic cell vaccination, including at tumor progression/relapse. This table comes from immunoSEQ multiplex PCR, and its TCRdb copy is limited to in-frame clones, with some not included. The sample has about 87,000 clones, 75% to 90% seen once. This sample comprised blood, obtained after dendritic cell vaccination. The receptors derive from a human donor with glioblastoma.

The CDR3 reads CASTFRGINYEQYF. CDR3 in DNA: TGTGCCAGCACCTTCCGGGGAATTAACTACGAGCAGTACTTC. This chain connects TRBV5-6 to TRBJ2-7, with D maybe TRBD2 (5 bases). In germline, CDR1 is SGHDT, CDR2 YYEEEE. Deletions cut 6 bases from V and 3 bases from J, with 16 bases between. The CDR3 runs 14 residues.

This clone was recorded only once. This rearrangement joins TRBV29-1 to TRBJ1-2; 12 bases are shared with TRBD1. Trimming at V came to 3 bases and at J to 8 bases, leaving 10 bases not matched to a gene. CDR1 and CDR2 (germline): SQVTM, ANQGSEA. The CDR3 totals 15 residues. DNA of the CDR3: TGCAGCGTTGAGGGACAGGGGGCGTTGGGATTGGGCTACACCTTC. It translates to CSVEGQGALGLGYTF.

V is TRBV7-2 and J is TRBJ1-2; TRBD1 agrees at 8 bases. The ends lost 5 bases at V and 0 bases at J; junction bases unmatched: 14. The CDR3 consists of 18 residues. Looked up from germline, CDR1 is SGHTA and CDR2 is FQGNSA. CDR3 residues: CASSPPNNRDRPNYGYTF. In DNA form, the CDR3 reads TGTGCCAGCAGCCCACCTAACAACCGGGACAGGCCTAACTATGGCTACACCTTC.

The chain carries TRBV7-3 and TRBJ2-3; 10 nucleotides line up with TRBD2. Germline V CDR1 and CDR2: SGHTA, FQGTGA. This CDR3 is built from 16 residues. V trimming: 1 base; J trimming: 1 base; junction bases outside the gene matches: 2. The CDR3 DNA reads TGTGCCAGCAGCTTAAACAGCGGGGGGGGCACAGATACGCAGTATTTT. Translated: CASSLNSGGGTDTQYF.

The V call is TRBV28, the J call TRBJ1-1, with D possibly being TRBD1 (5 bases). V was trimmed by 8 bases and J by 4 bases, leaving 17 bases between them. Germline V CDR1 and CDR2: MDHEN, SYDVKM. The CDR3 runs to 14 residues. For the CDR3, the DNA is TGTGCCAGCGGGGCAGGGCTTGGAATCACTGAAGCTTTCTTT. Its protein is CASGAGLGITEAFF.

CDR3 sequence reads: CASSPRDRAKDYEKLFF. The CDR3 bases are TGTGCCAGCAGCCCCCGGGACAGGGCGAAGGATTATGAAAAACTGTTTTTT. The J gene is TRBJ1-4, the V gene TRBV5-6; 9 nucleotides match TRBD1. CDR1 SGHDT and CDR2 YYEEEE come from the germline V gene. V shed 4 bases, J shed 6 bases, and the junction held 13 bases outside the gene matches. CDR3 length: 17 residues. The variable domain in full, completed from reference TRBV5-6 and TRBJ1-4, reads DAGVTQSPTHLIKTRGQQVTLRCSPKSGHDTVSWYQQALGQGPQFIFQYYEEEERQRGNFPDRFSGHQFPNYSSELNVNALLLGDSALYLCASSPRDRAKDYEKLFFGSGTQLSVL.

The J gene is TRBJ1-6, the V gene TRBV19, with TRBD1 identical over 9 bases. Unmatched junction bases numbered 12, after V lost 6 bases and J lost 0 bases. Germline assignment: CDR1 LNHDA and CDR2 SQIVND (reference sequence). This CDR3 region has 19 residues. CDR3 amino acids: CASRNLIGQGSSYNSPLHF. The DNA for the CDR3 is TGTGCCAGTAGGAATCTCATAGGACAGGGGAGCTCCTATAATTCACCCCTCCACTTT.

The V call is TRBV7-3, the J call TRBJ1-1; possibly TRBD1 for D (5 bases). Trimming removed 5 bases at V and 4 bases at J, with 14 bases between. The germline V gene encodes CDR1 SGHTA and CDR2 FQGTGA. This CDR3 region has 14 residues. The CDR3 DNA reads as TGTGCCAGCAGCCTAGATCCGGGGGGCACTGAAGCTTTCTTT. Its translation: CASSLDPGGTEAFF.